This T cell receptor (beta chain) was retrieved from a study of blood T cells in healthy people across ages. Findings and caveats of the study: There were more naive CD4+ cells and higher diversity in long-lived donors than in aged donors. Per million T cells, the diversity of TCR beta decreased roughly linearly as age advanced.

The CDR3 consists of 14 residues. J gave up 4 bases and V 2 bases, and 2 bases lay outside the gene matches. Germline V lookup: CDR1 DFQATT, CDR2 SNEGSKA (reference sequence). Alongside a J-beta primer mix, a sample-barcoded 5' primer served in a second PCR lasting 7 to 11 cycles. TCRdb re-called the 5' RACE reads through MiXCR, storing one row per CDR3 protein. Among 700,000 or so distinct CDR3 sequences listed, 40% to 45% were seen once. As for this clonotype: What it recognizes is unknown.

The chain is built from TRBV20-1 and TRBJ2-3; 11 bases agree with TRBD2. The sample comprised blood. This clonotype was obtained from an elderly man in good health. Here the CDR3 reads CSARLAGGPDTQYF. The CDR3 coding sequence is TGCAGTGCTAGATTAGCGGGAGGGCCAGATACGCAGTATTTT.